This T cell receptor (beta chain) originates from a study of response to subunit inactivated influenza vaccine. One entry per CDR3 protein results from TCRdb running MiXCR on the RT-PCR reads. The sample holds some 540,000 distinct CDR3 sequences, roughly a quarter seen once. The CDR3 runs 15 residues. Germline values: CDR1 LGHNA, CDR2 YSLEER. Deletions cut 5 bases from V and 0 bases from J, with 12 bases between. The data were also submitted as part of a second study, on T cells expressing NK-cell markers. That report notes: For TCR beta, cDNA was produced by 5'RACE template switching with UMIs. Nothing established the HCMV specificity of expanded NKG2C+ T cell clones.

This TCR was sampled from a man aged 45 to 65 who received an inactivated influenza vaccine. The gene calls are TRBV4-3 and TRBJ2-3; D gene unclear. The material sequenced was CD4+ T cells sorted from PBMCs, taken about 12 days after vaccination. CDR3 loop: CASSYLGVSTDTQYF. The CDR3, as DNA: TGCGCCAGCAGCTACCTCGGCGTCAGCACAGATACGCAGTATTTT.